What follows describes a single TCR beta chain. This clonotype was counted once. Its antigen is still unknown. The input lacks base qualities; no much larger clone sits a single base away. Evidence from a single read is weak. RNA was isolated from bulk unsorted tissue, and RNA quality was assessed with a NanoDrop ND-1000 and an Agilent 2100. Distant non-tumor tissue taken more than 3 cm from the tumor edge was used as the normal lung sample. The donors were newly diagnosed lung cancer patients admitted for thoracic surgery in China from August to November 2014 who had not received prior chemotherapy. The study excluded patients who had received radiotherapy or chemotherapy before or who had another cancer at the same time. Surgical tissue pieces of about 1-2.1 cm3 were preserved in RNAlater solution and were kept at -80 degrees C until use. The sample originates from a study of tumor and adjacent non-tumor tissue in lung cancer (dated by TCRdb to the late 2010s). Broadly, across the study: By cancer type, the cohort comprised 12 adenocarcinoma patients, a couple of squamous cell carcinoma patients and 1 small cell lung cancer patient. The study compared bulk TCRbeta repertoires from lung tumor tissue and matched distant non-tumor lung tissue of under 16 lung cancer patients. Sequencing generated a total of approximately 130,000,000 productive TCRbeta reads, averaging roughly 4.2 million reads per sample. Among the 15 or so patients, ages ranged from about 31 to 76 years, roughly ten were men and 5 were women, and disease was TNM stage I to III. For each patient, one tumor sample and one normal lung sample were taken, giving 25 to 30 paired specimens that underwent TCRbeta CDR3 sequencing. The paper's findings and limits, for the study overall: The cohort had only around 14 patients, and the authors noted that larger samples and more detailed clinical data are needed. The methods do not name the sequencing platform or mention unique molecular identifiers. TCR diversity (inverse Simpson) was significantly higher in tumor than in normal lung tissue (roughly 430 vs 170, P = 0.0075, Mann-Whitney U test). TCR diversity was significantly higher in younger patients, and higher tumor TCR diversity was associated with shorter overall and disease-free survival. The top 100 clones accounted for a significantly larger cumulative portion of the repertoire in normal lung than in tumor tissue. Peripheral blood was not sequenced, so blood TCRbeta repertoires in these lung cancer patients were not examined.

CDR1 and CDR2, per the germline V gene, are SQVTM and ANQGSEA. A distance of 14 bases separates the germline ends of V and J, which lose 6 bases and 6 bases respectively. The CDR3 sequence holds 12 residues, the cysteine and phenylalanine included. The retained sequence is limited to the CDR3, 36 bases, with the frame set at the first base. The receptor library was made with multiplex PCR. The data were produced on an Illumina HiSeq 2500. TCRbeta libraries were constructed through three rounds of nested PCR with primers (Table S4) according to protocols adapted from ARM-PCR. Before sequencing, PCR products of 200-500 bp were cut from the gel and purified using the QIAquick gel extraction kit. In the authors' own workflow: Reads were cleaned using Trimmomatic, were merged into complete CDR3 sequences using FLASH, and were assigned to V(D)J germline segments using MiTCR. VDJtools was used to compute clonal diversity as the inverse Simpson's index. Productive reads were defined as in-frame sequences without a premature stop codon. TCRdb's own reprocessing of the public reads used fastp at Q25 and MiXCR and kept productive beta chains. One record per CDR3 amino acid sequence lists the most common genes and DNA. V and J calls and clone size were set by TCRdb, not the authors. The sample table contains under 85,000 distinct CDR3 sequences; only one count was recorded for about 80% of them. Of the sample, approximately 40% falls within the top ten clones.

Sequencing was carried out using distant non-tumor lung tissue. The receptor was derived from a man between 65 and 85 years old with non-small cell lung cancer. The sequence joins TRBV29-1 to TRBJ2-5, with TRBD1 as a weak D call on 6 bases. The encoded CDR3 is CSVADRLKTQYF. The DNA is TGCAGCGTGGCCGACAGGCTCAAGACCCAGTACTTC.